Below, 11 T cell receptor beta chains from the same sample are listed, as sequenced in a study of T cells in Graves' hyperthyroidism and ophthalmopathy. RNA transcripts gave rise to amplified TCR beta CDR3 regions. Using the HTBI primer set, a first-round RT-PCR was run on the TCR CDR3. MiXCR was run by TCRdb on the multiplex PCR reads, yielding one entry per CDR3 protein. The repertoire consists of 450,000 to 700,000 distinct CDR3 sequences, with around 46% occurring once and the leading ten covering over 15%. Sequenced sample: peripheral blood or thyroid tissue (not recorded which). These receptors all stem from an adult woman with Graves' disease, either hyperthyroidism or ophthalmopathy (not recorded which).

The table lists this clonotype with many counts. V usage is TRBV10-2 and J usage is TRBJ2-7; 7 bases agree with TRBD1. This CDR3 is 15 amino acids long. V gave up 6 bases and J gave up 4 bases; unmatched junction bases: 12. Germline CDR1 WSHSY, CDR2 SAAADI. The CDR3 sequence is CASSPGQRPSYEQYF. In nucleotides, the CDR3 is TGCGCCAGCAGCCCGGGACAGAGACCGAGTTACGAGCAGTACTTC.

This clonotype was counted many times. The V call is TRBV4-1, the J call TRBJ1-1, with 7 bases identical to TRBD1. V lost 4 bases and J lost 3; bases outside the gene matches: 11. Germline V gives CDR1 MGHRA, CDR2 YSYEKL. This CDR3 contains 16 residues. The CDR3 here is CASSRFLQGWDTEAFF. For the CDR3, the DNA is TGCGCCAGCAGCCGGTTCCTACAGGGGTGGGACACTGAAGCTTTCTTT.

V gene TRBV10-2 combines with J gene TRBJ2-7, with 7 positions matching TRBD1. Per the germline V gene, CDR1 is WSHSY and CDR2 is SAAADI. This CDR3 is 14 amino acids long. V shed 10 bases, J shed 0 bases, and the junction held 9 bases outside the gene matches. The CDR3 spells CATLRQGSSYEQYF. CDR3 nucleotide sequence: TGCGCCACCTTACGACAGGGTTCCTCCTACGAGCAGTACTTC.

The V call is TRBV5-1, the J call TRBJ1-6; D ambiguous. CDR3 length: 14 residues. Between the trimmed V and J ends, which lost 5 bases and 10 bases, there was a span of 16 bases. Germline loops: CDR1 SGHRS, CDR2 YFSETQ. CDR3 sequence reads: CASSKAGANSPLHF. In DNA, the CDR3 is TGCGCCAGCAGTAAAGCGGGAGCGAACTCACCCCTCCACTTT. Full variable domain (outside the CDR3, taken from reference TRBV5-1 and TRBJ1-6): KAGVTQTPRYLIKTRGQQVTLSCSPISGHRSVSWYQQTPGQGLQFLFEYFSETQRNKGNFPGRFSGRQFSNSRSEMNVSTLELGDSALYLCASSKAGANSPLHFGNGTRLTVT.

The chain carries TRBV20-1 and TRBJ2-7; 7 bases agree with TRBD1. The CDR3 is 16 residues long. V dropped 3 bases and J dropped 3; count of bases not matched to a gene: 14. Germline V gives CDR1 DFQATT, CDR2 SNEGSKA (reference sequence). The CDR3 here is CSASTIQGQPLYEQYF. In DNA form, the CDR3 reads TGCAGTGCTAGCACGATACAGGGACAGCCCCTCTACGAGCAGTACTTC.

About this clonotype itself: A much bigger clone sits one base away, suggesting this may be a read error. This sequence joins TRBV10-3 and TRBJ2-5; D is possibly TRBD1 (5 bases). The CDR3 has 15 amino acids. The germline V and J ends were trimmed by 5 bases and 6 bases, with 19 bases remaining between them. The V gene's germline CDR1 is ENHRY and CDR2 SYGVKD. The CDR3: CAISLGPTRGKTQYF. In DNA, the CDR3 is TGTGCCATCAGTTTAGGACCTACAAGGGGAAAGACCCAGTACTTC.

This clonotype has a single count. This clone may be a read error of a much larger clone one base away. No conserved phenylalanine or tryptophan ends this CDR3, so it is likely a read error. CDR3 region: CASSLNGWAPETQYS. The CDR3 nucleotides read TGTGCCAGCAGCTTAAATGGATGGGCTCCAGAGACCCAGTACTCC. The rearrangement joins TRBV7-9 to TRBJ2-5; D is undetermined. V lost 2 bases, J lost 4 bases, and 14 bases lay in between. The CDR3 consists of 15 residues. In germline, CDR1 is SEHNR, CDR2 FQNEAQ (reference sequence).

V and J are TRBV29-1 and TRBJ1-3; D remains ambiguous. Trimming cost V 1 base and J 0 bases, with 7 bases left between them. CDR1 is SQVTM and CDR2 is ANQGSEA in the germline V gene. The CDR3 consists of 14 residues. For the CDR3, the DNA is TGCAGCGTTGAAGGACAAGCCTCTGGAAACACCATATATTTT. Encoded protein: CSVEGQASGNTIYF.

CDR3 sequence reads: CATSRDLGWGLHF. CDR3 nucleotide sequence: TGTGCCACCAGCAGAGATCTAGGTTGGGGCCTCCACTTT. V is TRBV15 and J is TRBJ1-6, with D unresolved. V was shortened by 0 bases and J by 15 bases, with 12 bases between the two germline ends. The germline V gene encodes CDR1 LNHNV and CDR2 YYDKDF (reference sequence). The CDR3 covers 13 residues. The full variable domain, completed using reference TRBV15 and TRBJ1-6, is DAMVIQNPRYQVTQFGKPVTLSCSQTLNHNVMYWYQQKSSQAPKLLFHYYDKDFNNEADTPDNFQSRRPNTSFCFLDIRSPGLGDTAMYLCATSRDLGWGLHFGNGTRLTVT.

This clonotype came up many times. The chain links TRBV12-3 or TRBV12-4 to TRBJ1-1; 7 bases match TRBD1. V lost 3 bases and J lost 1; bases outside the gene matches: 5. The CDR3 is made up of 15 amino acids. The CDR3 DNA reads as TGTGCCAGCAGTTTTGACAGGGTTAAGAACACTGAAGCTTTCTTT. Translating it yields CASSFDRVKNTEAFF.

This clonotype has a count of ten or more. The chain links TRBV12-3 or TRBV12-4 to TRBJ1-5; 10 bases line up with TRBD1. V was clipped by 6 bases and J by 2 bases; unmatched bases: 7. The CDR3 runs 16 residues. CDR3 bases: TGTGCCAGCAGCATTAGGGACAGGGGAGGCAATCAGCCCCAGCATTTT. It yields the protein CASSIRDRGGNQPQHF.